These 23 T cell receptor beta chains were sequenced from one sample in a study of T cells after yellow fever vaccination. TCRdb re-called the 5' RACE reads with MiXCR, one entry per CDR3 protein. The sample consists of 300,000 to 400,000 distinct CDR3 sequences, about 12% of them appearing once. Sequencing was performed on CD4+ T cells sorted from PBMCs, taken 15 days after the yellow fever booster vaccination. All receptors derive from a young man who received the YFV17D yellow fever vaccine.

In its sample, this clonotype was seen a few times. The chain links TRBV7-2 to TRBJ1-6, with D uncertain. Germline values: CDR1 SGHTA, CDR2 FQGNSA. This CDR3 comprises 16 residues. Deletions cut 1 base from V and 8 bases from J, with 15 bases between. The CDR3 protein is CASSLGWAPSDSPLHF. For the CDR3, the DNA is TGTGCCAGCAGCTTAGGATGGGCTCCCTCGGATTCACCCCTCCACTTT. The entire variable domain, with the rest obtained from reference TRBV7-2 and TRBJ1-6, is as follows: GAGVSQSPSNKVTEKGKDVELRCDPISGHTALYWYRQSLGQGLEFLIYFQGNSAPDKSGLPSDRFSAERTGGSVSTLTIQRTQQEDSAVYLCASSLGWAPSDSPLHFGNGTRLTVT.

This clonotype was detected only a few times. In nucleotides, the CDR3 is TGTGCCAGCAGTGAAGCGCTAAGATTTGCGGGGGCCCGGGGTGAGCAGTTCTTC. This gives the protein CASSEALRFAGARGEQFF. The chain links TRBV2 to TRBJ2-1; tentatively, D is TRBD2 (7 bases). CDR1 SNHLY and CDR2 FYNNEI come from the germline V gene. Trimming stripped 0 bases from V and 9 bases from J, with 24 bases between. CDR3 length equals 18 residues.

This clonotype was counted many times. The gene calls are TRBV4-1 and TRBJ1-6; 9 nucleotides align to TRBD1. Germline lookup yields CDR1 MGHRA and CDR2 YSYEKL. With V trimmed by 5 bases and J by 7 bases, 12 bases remained unmatched. The CDR3 runs to 17 residues. The CDR3 DNA follows: TGCGCCAGCAGCTATCCGGGACAGGGAGTAGTAAATTCACCCCTCCACTTT. Translated, it gives CASSYPGQGVVNSPLHF.

The CDR3 bases are TGTGCCAGCAGTTTAAATCAACGGTCCTATAATTCACCCCTCCACTTT. Translating gives CASSLNQRSYNSPLHF. This chain uses TRBV12-3 or TRBV12-4 with TRBJ1-6, with D uncertain. The V gene lost 2 bases and the J gene lost 1 base, with 9 bases spanning the gap. The CDR3 extends over 16 amino acids.

This clonotype was counted at least ten times. The chain uses TRBV12-3 or TRBV12-4 and TRBJ2-2, with D possibly TRBD1 on 5 matching bases. CDR3 size: 12 residues. V was trimmed by 7 bases and J by 6 bases, leaving 9 bases between them. CDR3 DNA: TGTGCCAGCAAAAAAGGGGCCGGGGAGCTGTTTTTT. Translated, it gives CASKKGAGELFF.

This clonotype was counted only a few times. This chain uses TRBV27 with TRBJ1-2; the D is unclear. Germline lookup yields CDR1 MNHEY and CDR2 SMNVEV (reference sequence). V was pared by 8 bases and J by 2 bases, with 12 bases between. The CDR3 has 13 residues. The DNA of the CDR3 is TGTGCCAGCGGTTACAGCACAAACTATGGCTACACCTTC. Encoded protein: CASGYSTNYGYTF.

Only a few counts were recorded for this clonotype. The chain has TRBV5-6 and TRBJ2-3; D is uncertain. The CDR3 consists of 13 residues. Germline CDR1 is SGHDT and CDR2 is YYEEEE. Deletions cut 2 bases from V and 5 bases from J, with 9 bases between. Written as DNA, the CDR3 is TGTGCCAGCAGCTTCTCTCGTGGAGATACGCAGTATTTT. It is translated as CASSFSRGDTQYF.

The chain combines TRBV7-2 with TRBJ1-2, with 8 nucleotides matching TRBD1. Germline V gives CDR1 SGHTA, CDR2 FQGNSA. V gave up 5 bases and J gave up 6 bases; unmatched junction bases: 11. CDR3 length: 15 residues. The CDR3 sequence: CASSIRLQGVDGYTF. CDR3 sequence (DNA): TGTGCCAGCAGCATTAGACTACAGGGGGTCGATGGCTACACCTTC. The full variable domain, in which reference TRBV7-2 and TRBJ1-2 provide the parts outside the CDR3, is GAGVSQSPSNKVTEKGKDVELRCDPISGHTALYWYRQSLGQGLEFLIYFQGNSAPDKSGLPSDRFSAERTGGSVSTLTIQRTQQEDSAVYLCASSIRLQGVDGYTFGSGTRLTVV.

This clonotype was detected only a few times. The genes are TRBV12-3 or TRBV12-4 and TRBJ2-3; TRBD1 might be the D (6 bases). Trimming took 3 bases from V and 3 from J, leaving 10 bases between them. This CDR3 has 14 residues. Written as DNA, the CDR3 is TGTGCCAGCAGTTTGGACAGCCAGACAGATACGCAGTATTTT. Translation: CASSLDSQTDTQYF.

The J gene is TRBJ1-6, the V gene TRBV7-9, with 7 nucleotides matching TRBD1. This CDR3 has 17 amino acids. V was clipped by 3 bases and J by 12 bases; unmatched bases: 17. CDR1 is SEHNR, CDR2 FQNEAQ, per germline (reference sequence). CDR3 amino acids: CASSFKSGTVLLGPLHF. The CDR3 DNA is TGTGCCAGCAGCTTTAAGAGCGGGACAGTCCTATTGGGACCCCTCCACTTT.

This clonotype showed up many times. CDR3 bases: TGTGCCACCAGTCGCGGGGGAGGCCCCACAGATACGCAGTATTTT. Amino acid sequence: CATSRGGGPTDTQYF. This chain connects TRBV24-1 to TRBJ2-3; TRBD2 matches 7 bases. The V segment lost 6 bases and the J segment 2 bases; nucleotides outside the gene matches: 7. The germline V gene encodes CDR1 KGHDR and CDR2 SFDVKD. The CDR3 spans 15 residues.

This clonotype was counted between two and nine times. V gene TRBV7-2 combines with J gene TRBJ2-3, with 9 bases matching TRBD1. Germline V CDR1 and CDR2: SGHTA, FQGNSA. This CDR3 contains 16 residues. The V segment lost 6 bases and the J segment 5 bases; nucleotides outside the gene matches: 12. The CDR3 protein is CASSLPRQGEIDTQYF. CDR3 sequence (DNA): TGTGCCAGCAGTCTCCCGCGACAGGGGGAGATAGATACGCAGTATTTT. Full variable domain (missing parts from reference TRBV7-2 and TRBJ2-3): GAGVSQSPSNKVTEKGKDVELRCDPISGHTALYWYRQSLGQGLEFLIYFQGNSAPDKSGLPSDRFSAERTGGSVSTLTIQRTQQEDSAVYLCASSLPRQGEIDTQYFGPGTRLTVL.

This chain connects TRBV3-1 to TRBJ1-2; D is perhaps TRBD1 (6 bases). This CDR3 region has 16 residues. V was shortened by 1 base and J by 2 bases, with 14 bases between the two germline ends. Looked up from germline, CDR1 is LGHDT and CDR2 is YNNKEL (reference sequence). CDR3 protein: CASSQAGTPENYGYTF. The CDR3 region has the DNA TGTGCCAGCAGCCAAGCCGGGACACCAGAGAACTATGGCTACACCTTC. Full variable domain (outside the CDR3, taken from reference TRBV3-1 and TRBJ1-2): DTAVSQTPKYLVTQMGNDKSIKCEQNLGHDTMYWYKQDSKKFLKIMFSYNNKELIINETVPNRFSPKSPDKAHLNLHINSLELGDSAVYFCASSQAGTPENYGYTFGSGTRLTVV.

This chain joins TRBV18 and TRBJ2-3; TRBD1 is a possible D gene (5 bases). CDR3 length: 17 residues. In germline, CDR1 is KGHSH, CDR2 LQKENI. V lost 2 bases and J 4 bases, leaving 19 bases between the germline ends. The CDR3 DNA reads TGTGCCAGCTCACCATACTCGATGCAGGGCTATGCAGATACGCAGTATTTT. Amino acids: CASSPYSMQGYADTQYF.

This sequence joins TRBV4-3 and TRBJ1-5; 10 bases agree with TRBD1. The CDR3 runs to 14 residues. Trimming cost V 11 bases and J 7 bases; bases outside gene matches: 11. Germline V gene lookup returns CDR1 LGHNA and CDR2 YSLEER. The CDR3 spells CASLWTGGCQPQHF. DNA of the CDR3: TGCGCCTCCCTTTGGACAGGGGGGTGCCAGCCCCAGCATTTT.

The rearrangement links TRBV12-3 or TRBV12-4 to TRBJ1-2; the D is unclear. The CDR3 contains 13 residues. The germline V and J ends were trimmed by 2 bases and 4 bases, with 8 bases remaining between them. DNA of the CDR3: TGTGCCAGCAGTTTAAATGGAGGCTATGGCTACACCTTC. Its protein product is CASSLNGGYGYTF.

This clonotype occurred a few times. This chain joins TRBV5-1 and TRBJ2-1; 9 bases are shared with TRBD1. Trimming took 3 bases from V and 1 from J; bases not matched to a gene: 5. This CDR3 comprises 16 residues. Per the germline V gene, CDR1 is SGHRS and CDR2 is YFSETQ. For the CDR3, the DNA is TGCGCCAGCAGCTGGGGACAGGGAAAGTCCTACAATGAGCAGTTCTTC. Residues: CASSWGQGKSYNEQFF.

The chain joins TRBV2 to TRBJ2-6; 8 nucleotides line up with TRBD2. The CDR3 is 18 amino acids. The ends lost 5 bases at V and 2 bases at J; junction bases unmatched: 11. Germline loops: CDR1 SNHLY, CDR2 FYNNEI. The DNA of the CDR3 is TGTGCCAGCAGTCGGATCGGGGGGGTTGCAGCTGGGGCCAACGTCCTGACTTTC. This encodes CASSRIGGVAAGANVLTF.

The V and J genes are TRBV20-1 and TRBJ1-5; D is undetermined. The V end lost 2 bases, the J end lost 0 bases, and 2 bases lay between the germline ends. The V gene's germline CDR1 is DFQATT and CDR2 SNEGSKA (reference sequence). The CDR3 runs 12 residues. Written as DNA, the CDR3 is TGCAGTGCTAGACATAGCAATCAGCCCCAGCATTTT. It codes for CSARHSNQPQHF.

The V call is TRBV10-3, the J call TRBJ2-7, with TRBD2 matching over 11 bases. CDR3 length: 15 amino acids. With V trimmed by 3 bases and J by 8 bases, 9 bases remained unmatched. Per the germline V gene, CDR1 is ENHRY and CDR2 is SYGVKD. The CDR3 here is CAISDGLAGFVQQYF. CDR3 bases: TGTGCCATCAGTGACGGACTAGCGGGCTTCGTCCAGCAGTACTTC.

The chain is built from TRBV12-3 or TRBV12-4 and TRBJ2-3; no reliable D call. V dropped 6 bases and J dropped 5 bases, with 15 bases sitting between them. CDR3 length: 14 amino acids. The CDR3, as DNA: TGTGCCAGCAGCCCTGCTGGCCCGGTAGATACGCAGTATTTT. It is translated as CASSPAGPVDTQYF.

This clonotype showed up just a few times. This chain uses TRBV7-2 with TRBJ1-2; 7 positions agree with TRBD1. CDR1 and CDR2 from the germline V gene are SGHTA and FQGNSA. CDR3 size: 14 residues. With 6 bases clipped from V and 4 bases from J, the junction kept 8 bases outside the gene matches. The CDR3 DNA is TGTGCCAGCAGTTCGGACAGGTTGAGCTATGGCTACACCTTC. This gives the protein CASSSDRLSYGYTF.

This clonotype was observed a few times. This chain connects TRBV6-5 to TRBJ1-3; perhaps TRBD1 as D (6 bases). CDR3 size: 14 residues. CDR1 is MNHEY and CDR2 is SVGAGI in the germline V gene. Trimming took off 8 bases at V and 1 base at J, with 12 bases between the two ends. The CDR3 nucleotides read TGTGCCAGCGGAATACAGGGTTCTGGAAACACCATATATTTT. This gives the protein CASGIQGSGNTIYF.